The clone carrying this T cell receptor beta chain appeared many times. The antigen is unknown. No patient had received any treatment before thyroid surgery. Original processing notes: The study took CDR3 differences across clinicopathological groups and made a distant-metastasis classifier for papillary thyroid cancer from them. TCRdb re-processed the PCR reads through MiXCR. TCRdb's processing, not the authors' own work, is the source of the V and J calls. The profile shows around 30,000 clones, more than 15% of them singletons. V was trimmed by 5 bases and J by 5 bases, leaving 22 bases between them. The CDR3 sequence is 17 residues long. In germline, CDR1 is MNHNS, CDR2 SASEGT. These data are taken from a study of metastatic and nonmetastatic thyroid tumors. For the study at large: Where malignant and benign thyroid patients were concerned, repertoires were compared across blood and tumor or nodule tissue. General study results and limits: In blood and tumor, TCR beta diversity was reportedly significantly higher in malignant thyroid tumors than in benign nodules.

J is TRBJ1-5 and V is TRBV6-1; possibly TRBD1 for D (5 bases). The sample consisted of blood. The source is a female donor with papillary thyroid cancer or a benign thyroid nodule (not recorded which). Some clones in this sample may be carry-over from other donors' samples. The CDR3 sequence is CASSPIPSQGVYQPQHF. The CDR3 region has the DNA TGTGCCAGCAGTCCCATCCCATCGCAGGGAGTCTATCAGCCCCAGCATTTT.